The sequence of this T cell receptor (beta chain) was determined in a study of human T cells and chemical hapten exposure. Germline V gene sequence: CDR1 MDHEN, CDR2 SYDVKM. Trimming left V 1 base short and J 2 bases short, with 11 bases between. The CDR3 length is 15 residues. Time point defined: healthy volunteer bleed at 2 weeks. Unfractionated whole blood served as the source for total RNA extraction. This clonotype was detected only a few times. The library put unique molecular identifiers onto individual cDNA molecules. In the source study's methods: TCRs per sample had a median of around 100,000 and ranged from about 23,224 to 700,000. From the RACE reads, TCRdb called clonotypes with MiXCR, one entry per CDR3 protein. V and J calls and clone size were set by TCRdb, not the authors. This table holds approximately 90,000 distinct CDR3 sequences, about 8.7% found once.

The receptor was derived from a female donor in good health. Some clones in this sample may be carry-over from other donors' samples. The chain combines TRBV28 with TRBJ1-1; no reliable D call. Material for sequencing was whole blood. The CDR3 loop is CASSLLGGYNTEAFF. The CDR3 DNA reads as TGTGCCAGCAGTTTATTGGGCGGTTATAACACTGAAGCTTTCTTT.